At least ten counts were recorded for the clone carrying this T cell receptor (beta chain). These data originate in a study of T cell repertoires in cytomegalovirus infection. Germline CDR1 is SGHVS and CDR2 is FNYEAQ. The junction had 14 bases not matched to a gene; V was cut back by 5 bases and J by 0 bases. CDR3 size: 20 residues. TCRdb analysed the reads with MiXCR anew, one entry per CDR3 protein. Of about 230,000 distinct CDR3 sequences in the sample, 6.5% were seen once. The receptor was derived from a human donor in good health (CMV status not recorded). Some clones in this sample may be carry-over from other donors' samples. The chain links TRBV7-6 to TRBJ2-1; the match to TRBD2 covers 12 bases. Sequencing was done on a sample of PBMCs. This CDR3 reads CASSNRGGASGGASYNEQFF. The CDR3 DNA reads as TGTGCCAGCAGCAACAGAGGCGGTGCTAGCGGGGGGGCCTCCTACAATGAGCAGTTCTTC.